The 22 T cell receptor beta chains given below trace back to one sample, sequenced in a study of blood T cell repertoires in COVID-19. Sequencing used immunoSEQ multiplex PCR; TCRdb keeps in-frame clones, though not all of them. The repertoire holds around 70,000 clones, 70% to 90% seen once, with 15% to 20% in the top ten. Input material: peripheral blood. The receptor set was obtained from a woman aged 55-70 years with acute or convalescent COVID-19.

The sample holds one count of this clone. The rearrangement links TRBV24-1 to TRBJ2-7; TRBD2 might be the D (6 bases). V was trimmed by 2 bases and J by 2 bases, leaving 9 bases between them. The CDR3 is 14 amino acids. CDR1 and CDR2 (germline): KGHDR, SFDVKD. The CDR3: CATSDSGVPYEQYV. CDR3 DNA sequence: TGTGCCACCAGTGATTCGGGAGTCCCCTACGAGCAGTACGTC.

The DNA for the CDR3 is TGCGCCAGCAGCAGCCAAATCATCTATGGCTACACCTTC. This codes for CASSSQIIYGYTF. The chain uses TRBV5-1 and TRBJ1-2; D unclear. The CDR3 is 13 amino acids. Trimming cost V 4 bases and J 4 bases, with 11 bases left between them. Germline V gene sequence: CDR1 SGHRS, CDR2 YFSETQ.

This chain links TRBV13 with TRBJ2-7, with 10 bases lining up with TRBD1. Germline V gene data show CDR1 as PRHDT and CDR2 as FYEKMQ (reference sequence). Trimming took 7 bases from V and 3 from J; bases not matched to a gene: 9. This CDR3 has 15 amino acids. Written as DNA, the CDR3 is TGTGCCAGCAATCTACGGGACAGGGGCAACTACGAGCAGTACTTC. It encodes CASNLRDRGNYEQYF. The full variable domain, completed using reference TRBV13 and TRBJ2-7, is AAGVIQSPRHLIKEKRETATLKCYPIPRHDTVYWYQQGPGQDPQFLISFYEKMQSDKGSIPDRFSAQQFSDYHSELNMSSLELGDSALYFCASNLRDRGNYEQYFGPGTRLTVT.

In its sample, this clone was seen once. The rearrangement joins TRBV25-1 to TRBJ2-3; 8 bases match TRBD2. This CDR3 has 16 residues. Unmatched junction bases numbered 9, after V lost 3 bases and J lost 4 bases. CDR1 MGHDK and CDR2 SYGVNS come from the germline V gene. The CDR3 here is CASSDGFGGASDTQYF. The CDR3 DNA sequence: TGTGCCAGCAGTGATGGGTTCGGGGGGGCGTCAGATACGCAGTATTTT.

In nucleotides, the CDR3 is TGCGCCAGCACAGGGCCAGGAGCCTGGGAGACCCAGTACTTC. Amino acid sequence: CASTGPGAWETQYF. The rearrangement joins TRBV4-1 to TRBJ2-5; D perhaps matches TRBD1 (5 bases). The germline V and J ends were trimmed by 7 bases and 5 bases, with 17 bases remaining between them. Germline loops: CDR1 MGHRA, CDR2 YSYEKL. The CDR3 is 14 residues long.

A few counts support this clone. The CDR3 region has the DNA TGTGCCAGCTCACCACCCTGGACAGGGGGCGCCGCGCTCACAGATACGCAGTATTTT. This encodes CASSPPWTGGAALTDTQYF. The chain carries TRBV18 and TRBJ2-3; 11 nucleotides line up with TRBD1. The CDR3 totals 19 residues. Germline V gene lookup returns CDR1 KGHSH and CDR2 LQKENI. The junction had 10 bases not matched to a gene; V was cut back by 0 bases and J by 2 bases.

The chain uses TRBV6-5 and TRBJ2-5; TRBD1 matches at 7 bases. The CDR3 has 15 residues. Germline V gene data show CDR1 as MNHEY and CDR2 as SVGAGI. V shed 5 bases and J 4 bases; nucleotides not matched to a gene: 10. The CDR3 loop reads CASSPGTVVGETQYF. The DNA for the CDR3 is TGTGCCAGCAGTCCCGGGACAGTGGTAGGAGAGACCCAGTACTTC.

The sample holds one count of this clone. The chain is built from TRBV2 and TRBJ2-1; 7 positions agree with TRBD1. CDR1 is SNHLY and CDR2 is FYNNEI in the germline V gene. The length of the CDR3 is 14 residues. Trimming removed 4 bases from V and 6 bases from J; junction bases left unmatched: 6. CDR3 DNA: TGTGCCAGCAGTGGTGACAGGGTCGTCAATGAGCAGTTCTTC. This codes for CASSGDRVVNEQFF.

The chain couples TRBV5-1 to TRBJ2-1; 9 nucleotides line up with TRBD2. This CDR3 region has 14 residues. Germline trimming cut 6 bases from V and 8 bases from J; bases unmatched to any gene: 9. Germline V gives CDR1 SGHRS, CDR2 YFSETQ. CDR3 in DNA: TGCGCCAGCACCCAGCGGGGGGAGTGGGATGAGCAGTTCTTC. This encodes CASTQRGEWDEQFF.

CDR3 amino acids: CASSLAFEPGEKLFF. The CDR3 DNA sequence: TGTGCCAGCAGCTTGGCATTCGAGCCGGGTGAAAAACTGTTTTTT. The chain couples TRBV5-6 to TRBJ1-4; no definite D call. V was trimmed by 0 bases and J by 7 bases, leaving 13 bases between them. The CDR3 length is 15 residues. Germline V CDR1 and CDR2: SGHDT, YYEEEE.

This chain connects TRBV27 to TRBJ2-1; TRBD1 is a possible D gene (6 bases). The V end was cut by 4 bases, the J end by 1 base, with 14 bases between. The CDR3 has 16 amino acids. The germline V gene encodes CDR1 MNHEY and CDR2 SMNVEV (reference sequence). The DNA of the CDR3 is TGTGCCAGCAGTTCGTCGGGACACCCTTCCTACAATGAGCAGTTCTTC. Translation: CASSSSGHPSYNEQFF.

The V gene is TRBV6-2 or TRBV6-3, the J gene TRBJ1-2; no reliable D call. CDR3 length equals 15 residues. V was shortened by 5 bases and J by 0 bases, with 13 bases between the two germline ends. Per the germline V gene, CDR1 is MNHEY and CDR2 is SVGEGT. CDR3 sequence: CASSPQVPSNYGYTF. The DNA for the CDR3 is TGTGCCAGCAGTCCGCAGGTACCCTCTAACTATGGCTACACCTTC.

This clone is medium-sized in the sample. The CDR3 reads CASSGQGYLQPQHF. The CDR3 DNA follows: TGTGCCAGCAGTGGGCAGGGTTATCTTCAGCCCCAGCATTTT. The chain couples TRBV25-1 to TRBJ1-5, with D possibly being TRBD1 (5 bases). The CDR3 runs to 14 residues. The germline V gene has CDR1 MGHDK and CDR2 SYGVNS. V was pared by 4 bases and J by 6 bases, with 13 bases between. The whole variable domain, remainder taken from reference TRBV25-1 and TRBJ1-5, is EADIYQTPRYLVIGTGKKITLECSQTMGHDKMYWYQQDPGMELHLIHYSYGVNSTEKGDLSSESTVSRIRTEHFPLTLESARPSHTSQYLCASSGQGYLQPQHFGDGTRLSIL.

The chain has TRBV30 and TRBJ2-3; 8 positions agree with TRBD2. With 8 bases clipped from V and 3 bases from J, the junction kept 7 bases outside the gene matches. The CDR3 covers 13 residues. CDR1 is GTSNPN, CDR2 SVGIG, per germline (reference sequence). The DNA of the CDR3 is TGTGCCCGGGCCGCGGGAGGAACAGATACGCAGTATTTT. Translation gives CARAAGGTDTQYF.

J is TRBJ1-1 and V is TRBV19, with D uncertain. CDR3 length: 12 residues. Trimming removed 8 bases at V and 6 bases at J, with 13 bases between. CDR1 and CDR2 from the germline V gene are LNHDA and SQIVND (reference sequence). DNA of the CDR3: TGTGCCAGTGAAAGTACCGGGGCTGAAGCTTTCTTT. Its translation is CASESTGAEAFF.

The chain uses TRBV4-3 and TRBJ2-3; 7 nucleotides align to TRBD2. The CDR3 covers 16 residues. Germline V gives CDR1 LGHNA, CDR2 YSLEER. After removal of 0 bases from V and 2 bases from J, the junction contained 5 bases not matched to a gene. CDR3 protein: CASSQEAGVPTDTQYF. The CDR3 nucleotides are TGCGCCAGCAGCCAAGAGGCGGGGGTCCCCACAGATACGCAGTATTTT.

The V and J genes are TRBV21-1 and TRBJ1-1. TRBV21-1 corresponds to a pseudogene. CDR3 size: 13 residues. The CDR3 here is CASSTDSNTEAFF. As DNA, the CDR3 is TGTGCCAGCAGCACCGACTCCAACACTGAAGCTTTCTTT.

The chain recombines TRBV6-5 with TRBJ1-1, with 7 positions matching TRBD1. Germline V gene lookup returns CDR1 MNHEY and CDR2 SVGAGI. V was clipped by 8 bases and J by 4 bases; unmatched bases: 10. There are 14 residues in the CDR3. In nucleotides, the CDR3 is TGTGCCAGCTCCAATACAGGGGTGGGCACTGAAGCTTTCTTT. This translates into CASSNTGVGTEAFF.

This clone appeared a single time. The V gene is TRBV6-5, the J gene TRBJ1-1; 7 bases are a match to TRBD1. Germline V lookup: CDR1 MNHEY, CDR2 SVGAGI. Losses at the gene ends were 3 bases for V and 6 bases for J; bases not matched to a gene: 7. The CDR3 covers 14 residues. The CDR3 here is CASSYRGLSAEAFF. CDR3 DNA sequence: TGTGCCAGCAGTTATAGGGGGCTAAGCGCTGAAGCTTTCTTT.

The DNA of the CDR3 is TGTGCCAGCAGTTACTCGATAAAAGCGGGGCCCTACGAGCAGTACTTC. Protein: CASSYSIKAGPYEQYF. This chain links TRBV6-5 with TRBJ2-7, with 7 bases aligning to TRBD2. J lost 2 bases, V lost 0 bases, and 7 bases had no gene match. Germline loops: CDR1 MNHEY, CDR2 SVGAGI. The CDR3 is 16 residues long.

The V gene is TRBV5-5, the J gene TRBJ2-3; weak D call: TRBD2 (6 bases). V lost 2 bases to trimming and J lost 2 bases, with 9 bases between them. This CDR3 has 14 amino acids. Germline assignment: CDR1 SGHKS and CDR2 YYEKEE (reference sequence). The CDR3 loop reads CASSFGGITDTQYF. The CDR3 DNA reads as TGTGCCAGCAGCTTCGGGGGAATCACAGATACGCAGTATTTT. Full variable domain (missing parts from reference TRBV5-5 and TRBJ2-3): DAGVTQSPTHLIKTRGQQVTLRCSPISGHKSVSWYQQVLGQGPQFIFQYYEKEERGRGNFPDRFSARQFPNYSSELNVNALLLGDSALYLCASSFGGITDTQYFGPGTRLTVL.

This chain connects TRBV19 to TRBJ1-1; unclear D gene. CDR3 size: 16 residues. Germline CDR1 reads LNHDA; CDR2 reads SQIVND (reference sequence). V was cut by 5 bases and J by 1 base, with 17 bases left in between. The CDR3 here is CASSRSLPGRNTEAFF. The CDR3 region has the DNA TGTGCCAGTAGTCGATCCCTCCCAGGCCGGAACACTGAAGCTTTCTTT.